This T cell receptor beta chain was identified during a study of blood T cells in healthy people across ages (dated by TCRdb to between 2015 and 2016). The study in broad terms: In model experiments, roughly one uniquely barcoded TCR beta cDNA molecule per two T cells was captured by template switching. The donors were split into four age groups: young (average roughly 15 years), middle-aged (about 40), aged (roughly 68) and long-lived (more than 80). To avoid experimental bias, donors of different ages were randomly spread across the sequencing lanes. Two additional independent replicas of 1 million unique cDNA reads from the same blood draw were analyzed for two donors (one aged 18 to 30 and one aged 80 or older). Age-related changes in TCR beta repertoire diversity were measured in the study by deep sequencing normalized with unique cDNA molecular identifiers. The study at large found these results: There was a strong correlation between observed TCR beta diversity and the percentage of naive T cells measured by flow cytometry. As age increased, observed TCR beta diversity per million T cells dropped in a roughly linear way, and a significant reduction was already evident by age about 40. The long-lived group showed more naive CD4+ T cells, fewer expanded clones and increased TCR diversity than the aged group, suggesting age selection. Estimates of total diversity from one million sequenced T cells were regarded as lower bounds and underestimates. Because the CMV infection status of the donors was unknown, age-related changes in expanded clonotypes may potentially have been confounded. Bulk unsorted PBMC profiling prevented conclusive comparison of naive and antigen-experienced compartments.

Library construction relied on 5' RACE. Sequencer: Illumina HiSeq 2500. A second about 6 to 11 cycle PCR used a sample-barcoded 5' primer and a J-beta primer mix. A template-switch 5' adaptor carrying 12 random nucleotides introduced a unique molecular identifier onto each TCR beta cDNA molecule. At least 2.5 million CDR3-containing paired-end reads were obtained from each sample. First-strand cDNA was synthesized from all RNA with the Mint cDNA synthesis kit, primed by a TRBC-specific oligonucleotide. After uracil-DNA glycosylase treatment, a first 18-cycle PCR used universal primers M1SS and BC2_uni_R on all cDNA. The study's processing was this. Normalization of each sample was performed by random selection of 1 million high-quality reads, each carrying a distinct molecular identifier. Instead of being binned into consensus sequences, reads with shared molecular identifiers were discarded. MiTCR, with a Q25 quality threshold and the strictest error-elimination algorithm, was used for CDR3 identification, clonotype clustering and error correction. Lower-bound total TCR beta diversity was estimated with a nonparametric unseen species model using Euler transformation. Starting from the raw public reads, TCRdb applied fastp trimming at Q25, assembled clones with MiXCR and retained in-frame beta chains. Each CDR3 protein gets just one entry, which takes the most common genes and DNA from the rows behind it. TCRdb, not the authors, supplied the V and J calls. This sample is represented by roughly 800,000 distinct CDR3 sequences; 55% to 75% of them were singletons. The biggest ten clones account for roughly 20% of the sample.

The donors were some 39 Caucasian individuals from Russia, aged roughly 6 to 100 years, who were systemically healthy. Each donor gave ten milliliters of peripheral blood, drawn into EDTA-treated Vacutainer tubes. Ficoll-Paque density-gradient centrifugation was used to isolate PBMCs, with at least 6.5 million per sample. Trizol reagent was used to extract total RNA from PBMCs, with at least 5.5 micrograms per sample. For every donor, an aliquot of PBMCs went through flow cytometry to measure the percentages of naive CD45RAhigh/CD27high T cells. On this clonotype itself: Its antigen target is currently unknown. The record has no base qualities; no much larger clone is one base away.

Cut back by 3 bases and 4 bases, the V and J ends lie 14 bases apart. The CDR3 covers 14 residues, taking in both the cysteine and the phenylalanine. Kept here is only the CDR3 DNA, which spans 42 bases and is read in frame from base 1. For CDR1 and CDR2, the germline V gene (reference sequence) lists DFQATT and SNEGSKA. The receptor chain draws on TRBV20-1 and TRBJ2-3, with no D gene named confidently. This TCR came from a man between 25 and 39 years old in good health. Sample: blood. At the DNA level, the sequence is TGCAGTGCTAGGAAGAGGTCCGGCCCAGATACGCAGTATTTT. Translated, this gives CSARKRSGPDTQYF.